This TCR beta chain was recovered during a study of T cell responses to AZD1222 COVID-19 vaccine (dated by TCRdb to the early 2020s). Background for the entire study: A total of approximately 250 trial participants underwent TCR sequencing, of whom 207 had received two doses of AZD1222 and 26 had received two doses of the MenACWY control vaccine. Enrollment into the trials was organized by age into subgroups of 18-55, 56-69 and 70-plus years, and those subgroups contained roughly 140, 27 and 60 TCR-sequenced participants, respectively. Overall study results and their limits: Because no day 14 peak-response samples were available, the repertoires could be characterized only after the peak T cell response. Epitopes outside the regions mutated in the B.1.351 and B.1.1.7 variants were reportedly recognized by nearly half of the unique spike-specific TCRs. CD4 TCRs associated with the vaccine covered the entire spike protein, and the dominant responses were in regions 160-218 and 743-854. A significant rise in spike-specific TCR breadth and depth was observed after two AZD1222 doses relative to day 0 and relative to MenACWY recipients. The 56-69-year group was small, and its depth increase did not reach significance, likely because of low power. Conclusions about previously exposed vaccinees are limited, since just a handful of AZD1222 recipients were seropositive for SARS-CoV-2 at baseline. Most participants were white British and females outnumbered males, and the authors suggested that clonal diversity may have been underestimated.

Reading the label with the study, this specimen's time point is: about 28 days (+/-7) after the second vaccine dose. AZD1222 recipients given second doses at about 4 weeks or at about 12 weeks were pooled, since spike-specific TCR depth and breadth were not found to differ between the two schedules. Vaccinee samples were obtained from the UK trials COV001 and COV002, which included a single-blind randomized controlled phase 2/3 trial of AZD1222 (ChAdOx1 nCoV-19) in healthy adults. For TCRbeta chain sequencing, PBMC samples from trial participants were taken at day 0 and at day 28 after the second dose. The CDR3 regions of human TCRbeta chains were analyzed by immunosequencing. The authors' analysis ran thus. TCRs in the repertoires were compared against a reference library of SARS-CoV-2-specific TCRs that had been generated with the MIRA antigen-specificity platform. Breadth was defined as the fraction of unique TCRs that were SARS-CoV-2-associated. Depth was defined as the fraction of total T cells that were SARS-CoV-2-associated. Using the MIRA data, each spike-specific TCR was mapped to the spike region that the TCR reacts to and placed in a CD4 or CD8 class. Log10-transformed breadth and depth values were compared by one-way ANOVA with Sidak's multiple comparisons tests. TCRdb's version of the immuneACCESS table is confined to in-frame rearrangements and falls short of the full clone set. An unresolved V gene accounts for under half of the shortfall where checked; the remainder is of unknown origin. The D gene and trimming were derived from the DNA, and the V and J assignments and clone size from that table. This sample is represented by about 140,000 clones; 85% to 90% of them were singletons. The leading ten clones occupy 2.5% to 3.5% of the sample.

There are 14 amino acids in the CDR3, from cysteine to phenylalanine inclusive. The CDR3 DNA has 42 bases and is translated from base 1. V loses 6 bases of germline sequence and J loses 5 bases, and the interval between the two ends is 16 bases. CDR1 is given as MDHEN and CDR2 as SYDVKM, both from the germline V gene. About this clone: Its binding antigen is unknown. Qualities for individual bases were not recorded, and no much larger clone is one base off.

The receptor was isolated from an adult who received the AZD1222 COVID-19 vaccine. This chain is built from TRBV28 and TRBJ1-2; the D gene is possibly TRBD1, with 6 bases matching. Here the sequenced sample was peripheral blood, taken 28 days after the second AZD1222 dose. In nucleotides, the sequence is TGTGCCAGCAGCACTACTTGGACAGTTTATGGCTACACCTTC. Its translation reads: CASSTTWTVYGYTF.